Reported below is one T cell receptor (beta chain). There are 12 residues in the CDR3. Trimming removed 4 bases from V and 6 bases from J, with 9 bases in between. CDR1 and CDR2 (germline): SNHLY, FYNNEI. Generated by immunoSEQ multiplex PCR, the TCRdb table keeps only in-frame clones and is missing some. Of more than 2,000,000 clones listed, approximately 93% are singletons. This entry is derived from a study of shared clonotypes between healthy human individuals. Study summary: The people who gave samples were a couple of women and a few men aged 18 to 49.

The chain employs TRBV2 and TRBJ1-2; no firm D call. The sample comprised naive CD4+ T cells from PBMCs. Subset meaning: CD45RA+ positively selected. This TCR was recovered from a man aged 18 to 30 in good health. Some clones in this sample may be carry-over from other donors' samples. The CDR3 nucleotides read TGTGCCAGCAGTGGACGACGCGATGGCTACACCTTC. Translated, it gives CASSGRRDGYTF.